The sequence of this T cell receptor beta chain was determined in a study of T cells in Graves' hyperthyroidism and ophthalmopathy. This clonotype was seen ten or more times. Its target is not known. First hyperthyroidism diagnosis is when the blood sample was obtained, before any ophthalmopathy symptoms. The TCR beta CDR3 regions underwent amplification using RNA transcripts as the source. When the TCR CDR3 underwent first-round RT-PCR, the HTBI primer set was used. TCRdb redid the calling of the multiplex PCR reads with MiXCR, one entry per CDR3 protein. This sample has approximately 150,000 distinct CDR3 sequences; 8% to 9.5% occur once, and the top ten carry around 20%. Study-level findings and limits: Most expanded thyroid clonotypes above 0.001 also appeared in blood.

J gave up 0 bases and V 4 bases, and 5 bases lay outside the gene matches. The CDR3 loop spans 14 amino acids. Germline CDR1 reads DFQATT; CDR2 reads SNEGSKA (reference sequence). The TCR originated in a woman younger than 35 with Graves' hyperthyroidism that later progressed to Graves' ophthalmopathy. The sequencing input was blood. The chain employs TRBV20-1 and TRBJ1-2; 7 bases fit TRBD1. The CDR3 region has the DNA TGCAGTGCTATTCGGGACAGCCCTAACTATGGCTACACCTTC. Amino acid sequence: CSAIRDSPNYGYTF.